The clone carrying this TCR beta chain occurred many times. The target antigen is unknown. Trimming stripped 3 bases from V and 4 bases from J, with 14 bases between. CDR3 size: 15 residues. Germline CDR1 SGHTA, CDR2 FQGNSA. Unique molecular identifier tags were affixed to discrete cDNA molecules. From the 5' RACE reads, TCRdb called clonotypes with MiXCR, one entry per CDR3 protein. The table has over 45,000 distinct CDR3 sequences, 5.6% seen once. The record originates from a study of early T cells in non-severe SARS-CoV-2 infection. Study-level background: Alpha and beta chains were unpaired, from unsorted whole-blood bulk RNA. Study-wide results and limits: A preference for anti-spike CD8 responses marked VDJdb matching, which missed private and CD4 specificities.

The sequence came from an adult who was a healthcare worker with PCR-confirmed SARS-CoV-2 infection or an uninfected control (not recorded which). The V call is TRBV7-2, the J call TRBJ2-3; weak D call: TRBD2 (5 bases). The sequencing sample was made of whole blood. The CDR3 reads CASSLLFRRPDTQYF. CDR3 coding DNA: TGTGCCAGCAGCTTGCTATTTAGGAGGCCAGATACGCAGTATTTT.